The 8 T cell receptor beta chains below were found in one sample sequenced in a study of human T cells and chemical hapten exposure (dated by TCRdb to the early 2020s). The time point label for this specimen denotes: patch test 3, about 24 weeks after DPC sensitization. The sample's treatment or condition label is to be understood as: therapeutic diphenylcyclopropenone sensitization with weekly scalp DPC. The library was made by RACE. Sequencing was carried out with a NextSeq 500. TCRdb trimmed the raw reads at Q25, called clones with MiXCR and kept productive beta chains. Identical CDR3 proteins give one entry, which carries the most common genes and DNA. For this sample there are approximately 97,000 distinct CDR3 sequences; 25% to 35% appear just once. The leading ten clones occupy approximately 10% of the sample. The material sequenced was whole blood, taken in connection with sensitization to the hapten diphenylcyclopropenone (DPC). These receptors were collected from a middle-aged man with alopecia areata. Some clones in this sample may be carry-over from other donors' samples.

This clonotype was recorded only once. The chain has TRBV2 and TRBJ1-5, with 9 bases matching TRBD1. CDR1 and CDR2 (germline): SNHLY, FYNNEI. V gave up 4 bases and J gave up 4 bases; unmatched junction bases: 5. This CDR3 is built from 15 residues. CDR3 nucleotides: TGTGCCAGCAGTGGGGAACAGGGGGCAAATCAGCCCCAGCATTTT. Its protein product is CASSGEQGANQPQHF.

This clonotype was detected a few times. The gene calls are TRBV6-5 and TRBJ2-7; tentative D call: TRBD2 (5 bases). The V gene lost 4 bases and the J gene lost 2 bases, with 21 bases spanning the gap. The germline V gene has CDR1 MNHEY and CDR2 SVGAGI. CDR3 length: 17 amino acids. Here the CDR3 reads CASSSPRGGRFPYEQYF. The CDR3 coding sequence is TGTGCCAGCAGTTCCCCCCGAGGAGGAAGGTTTCCCTACGAGCAGTACTTC.

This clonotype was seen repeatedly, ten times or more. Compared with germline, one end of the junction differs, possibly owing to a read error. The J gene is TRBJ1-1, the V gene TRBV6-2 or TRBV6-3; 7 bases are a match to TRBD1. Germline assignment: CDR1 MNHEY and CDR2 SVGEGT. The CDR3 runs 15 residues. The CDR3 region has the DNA TGTGCCAGCAGCTACTGGGACAGTAGGAACACTGAAGCTTTCTTT. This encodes CASSYWDSRNTEAFF.

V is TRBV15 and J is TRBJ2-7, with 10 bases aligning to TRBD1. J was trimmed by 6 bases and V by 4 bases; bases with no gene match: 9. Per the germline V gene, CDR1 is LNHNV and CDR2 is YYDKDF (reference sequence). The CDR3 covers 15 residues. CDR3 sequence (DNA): TGTGCCACCAGCACCAACCGGGACAGGGGCGGCGAGCAGTACTTC. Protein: CATSTNRDRGGEQYF.

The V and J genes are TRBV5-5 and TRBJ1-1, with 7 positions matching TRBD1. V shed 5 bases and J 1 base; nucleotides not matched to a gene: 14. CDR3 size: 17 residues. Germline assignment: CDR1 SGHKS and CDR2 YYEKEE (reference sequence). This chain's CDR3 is CASSYRQTGISNTEAFF. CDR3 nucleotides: TGTGCCAGCAGTTATCGCCAGACAGGGATCTCGAACACTGAAGCTTTCTTT. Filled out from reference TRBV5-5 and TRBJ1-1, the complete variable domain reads DAGVTQSPTHLIKTRGQQVTLRCSPISGHKSVSWYQQVLGQGPQFIFQYYEKEERGRGNFPDRFSARQFPNYSSELNVNALLLGDSALYLCASSYRQTGISNTEAFFGQGTRLTVV.

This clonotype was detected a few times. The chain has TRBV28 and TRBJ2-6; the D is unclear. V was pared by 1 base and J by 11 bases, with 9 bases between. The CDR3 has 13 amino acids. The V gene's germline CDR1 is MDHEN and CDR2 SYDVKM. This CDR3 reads CASSLLGLYVLTF. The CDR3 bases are TGTGCCAGCAGTTTATTGGGGTTATACGTCCTGACTTTC.

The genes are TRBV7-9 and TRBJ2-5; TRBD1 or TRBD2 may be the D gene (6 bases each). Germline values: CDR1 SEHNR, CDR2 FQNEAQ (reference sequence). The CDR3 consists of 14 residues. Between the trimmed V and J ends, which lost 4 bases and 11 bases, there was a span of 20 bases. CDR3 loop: CASSSATGAAPQYF. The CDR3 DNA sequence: TGTGCCAGCAGCTCCGCGACGGGGGCGGCACCTCAGTACTTC.

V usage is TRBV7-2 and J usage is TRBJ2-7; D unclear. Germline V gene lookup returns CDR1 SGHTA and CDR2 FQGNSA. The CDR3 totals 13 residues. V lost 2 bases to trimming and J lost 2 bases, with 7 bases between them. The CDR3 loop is CASSLTATYEQYF. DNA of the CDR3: TGTGCCAGCAGCTTAACCGCCACCTACGAGCAGTACTTC.